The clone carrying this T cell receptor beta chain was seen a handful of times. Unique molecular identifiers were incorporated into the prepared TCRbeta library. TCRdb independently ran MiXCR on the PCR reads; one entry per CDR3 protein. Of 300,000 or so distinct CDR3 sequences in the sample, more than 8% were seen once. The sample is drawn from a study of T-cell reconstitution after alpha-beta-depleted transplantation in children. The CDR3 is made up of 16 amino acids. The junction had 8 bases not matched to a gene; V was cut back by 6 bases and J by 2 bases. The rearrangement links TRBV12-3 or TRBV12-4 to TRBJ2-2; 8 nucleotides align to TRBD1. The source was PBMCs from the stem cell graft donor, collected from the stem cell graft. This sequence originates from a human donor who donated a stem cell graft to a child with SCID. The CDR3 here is CASSPTGAQNTGELFF. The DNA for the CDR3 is TGTGCCAGCAGCCCGACAGGGGCGCAAAACACCGGGGAGCTGTTTTTT.